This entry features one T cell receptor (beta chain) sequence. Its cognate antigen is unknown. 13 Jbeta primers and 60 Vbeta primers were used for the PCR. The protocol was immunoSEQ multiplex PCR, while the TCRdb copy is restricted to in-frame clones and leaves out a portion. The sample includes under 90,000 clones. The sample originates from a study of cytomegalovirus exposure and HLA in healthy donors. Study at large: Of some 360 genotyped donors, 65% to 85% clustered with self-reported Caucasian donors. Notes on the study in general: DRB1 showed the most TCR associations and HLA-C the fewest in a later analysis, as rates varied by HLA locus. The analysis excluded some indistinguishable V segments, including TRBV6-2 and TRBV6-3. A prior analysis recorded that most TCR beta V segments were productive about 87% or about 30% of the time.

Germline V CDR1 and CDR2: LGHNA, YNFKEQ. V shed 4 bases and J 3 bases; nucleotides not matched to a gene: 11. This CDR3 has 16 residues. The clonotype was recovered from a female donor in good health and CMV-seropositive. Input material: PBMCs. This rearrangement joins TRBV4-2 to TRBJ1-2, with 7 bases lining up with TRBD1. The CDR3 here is CASSRPERGLDYGYTF. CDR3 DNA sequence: TGTGCCAGCAGCCGCCCCGAGAGGGGGCTCGACTATGGCTACACCTTC.